These 19 T cell receptor beta chains originate from one sample sequenced in a study of T-cell memory formation after mild COVID-19. TCRdb independently ran MiXCR on the 5' RACE reads; one entry per CDR3 protein. The repertoire holds 210,000 or so distinct CDR3 sequences, with around 26% as singletons. The sequenced sample consisted of PBMCs or a T cell subset sorted from them (not recorded which). These receptors originate from an adult woman who had mild COVID-19 (a few samples of this study predate the infection). Cell type and time point are not known.

The chain is built from TRBV6-6 and TRBJ2-7; D gene unclear. V lost 2 bases and J lost 6, with 8 bases in between. CDR1 is MNHNY, CDR2 SVGAGI, per germline (reference sequence). This CDR3 contains 12 residues. The CDR3 loop reads CASSYRFGEQYF. Here the CDR3 DNA reads TGTGCCAGCAGTTACAGGTTTGGCGAGCAGTACTTC.

This clonotype has more than one count but fewer than ten. The CDR3 sequence is CASSLLGTSDTEAFF. The CDR3 DNA sequence: TGCGCCAGCAGCTTGCTTGGCACGAGCGACACTGAAGCTTTCTTT. The chain joins TRBV5-1 to TRBJ1-1; no reliable D call. The germline V gene has CDR1 SGHRS and CDR2 YFSETQ. Trimming took off 1 base at V and 3 bases at J, with 13 bases between the two ends. The CDR3 sequence is 15 residues long.

This clonotype was seen more than once but under ten times. The chain couples TRBV19 to TRBJ2-7; D gene unclear. V dropped 6 bases and J dropped 3 bases, with 12 bases sitting between them. CDR3 length: 13 amino acids. Per germline, CDR1 LNHDA and CDR2 SQIVND (reference sequence). The CDR3 coding sequence is TGTGCCAGTAGGGGCTTTGGGTACTACGAGCAGTACTTC. Translation gives CASRGFGYYEQYF.

The V and J genes are TRBV11-2 and TRBJ2-5; D is possibly TRBD1 (6 bases). The germline V gene has CDR1 SGHAT and CDR2 FQNNGV. The CDR3 is made up of 16 amino acids. Trimming shortened V by 1 base and J by 1 base, and 13 bases separated the two germline ends. The CDR3 region is CASSLGTGRIQETQYF. Written as DNA, the CDR3 is TGTGCCAGCAGCTTAGGAACAGGGCGCATCCAAGAGACCCAGTACTTC.

The rearrangement uses TRBV19 and TRBJ1-6; 7 bases agree with TRBD1. The CDR3 consists of 22 residues. CDR1 and CDR2 from the germline V gene are LNHDA and SQIVND (reference sequence). V lost 5 bases to trimming and J lost 1 base; unmatched junction nucleotides: 23. Here the CDR3 DNA reads TGTGCCAGTAGTTACAACCCCGGGGTAGGGGGCAAGATGGGATCCTATAATTCACCCCTCCACTTT. Protein: CASSYNPGVGGKMGSYNSPLHF.

This clonotype was picked up a small number of times. The J gene is TRBJ2-1, the V gene TRBV7-9; 9 positions agree with TRBD1. The junction had 5 bases not matched to a gene; V was cut back by 2 bases and J by 3 bases. This CDR3 has 16 residues. Looked up from germline, CDR1 is SEHNR and CDR2 is FQNEAQ (reference sequence). DNA of the CDR3: TGTGCCAGCAGCTTAAGAGACAGGGGGTACTACAATGAGCAGTTCTTC. Translating gives CASSLRDRGYYNEQFF.

V gene TRBV18 combines with J gene TRBJ1-2; D gene uncertain. Germline loops: CDR1 KGHSH, CDR2 LQKENI. V was trimmed by 2 bases and J by 5 bases, leaving 12 bases between them. The CDR3 has 14 amino acids. Here the CDR3 DNA reads TGTGCCAGCTCACCATTAGAGGGAGGGTATGGCTACACCTTC. Protein product: CASSPLEGGYGYTF.

A few counts support this clonotype. J is TRBJ2-7 and V is TRBV9; the match to TRBD2 covers 10 bases. V shed 0 bases, J shed 10 bases, and the junction held 7 bases outside the gene matches. Germline V lookup: CDR1 SGDLS, CDR2 YYNGEE. This CDR3 is built from 14 residues. CDR3 sequence reads: CASSVDLLAGEQYF. For the CDR3, the DNA is TGTGCCAGCAGCGTAGATCTGCTAGCGGGAGAACAGTACTTC.

The rearrangement uses TRBV5-6 and TRBJ2-7, with D perhaps given as TRBD1 or TRBD2 (5 bases each). The ends were cut back, 5 bases at V and 1 base at J, with 10 bases in the middle. CDR1 and CDR2 from the germline V gene are SGHDT and YYEEEE. This CDR3 is 13 amino acids long. Here the CDR3 DNA reads TGTGCCAGCAGTCGGGACGGGTCCTACGAGCAGTACTTC. It specifies CASSRDGSYEQYF.

The chain combines TRBV6-1 with TRBJ1-6; D not certain. V lost 0 bases and J 10 bases, leaving 10 bases between the germline ends. The CDR3 sequence is 14 residues long. Germline V gene sequence: CDR1 MNHNS, CDR2 SASEGT. The CDR3 DNA follows: TGTGCCAGCAGTGAAGCCTATTGGGAGTCACCCCTCCACTTT. Protein sequence: CASSEAYWESPLHF.

In its sample, this clonotype was seen a few times. The chain carries TRBV29-1 and TRBJ1-2, with a tentative D call TRBD1 (6 bases). The ends were cut back, 4 bases at V and 4 bases at J, with 10 bases in the middle. CDR3 size: 12 residues. Germline V gene lookup returns CDR1 SQVTM and CDR2 ANQGSEA. DNA of the CDR3: TGCAGCGTTGTCGGGACATTCTATGGCTACACCTTC. Its translation: CSVVGTFYGYTF.

There are many counts of this clonotype. V gene TRBV5-5 combines with J gene TRBJ2-3; D remains ambiguous. Trimming pared 0 bases from V and 2 bases from J, leaving 4 bases between. Germline V gene lookup returns CDR1 SGHKS and CDR2 YYEKEE (reference sequence). This CDR3 is built from 13 residues. The CDR3 reads CASSLGPTDTQYF. The CDR3 region has the DNA TGTGCCAGCAGCTTGGGTCCCACAGATACGCAGTATTTT.

This clonotype was detected only a few times. The genes are TRBV6-2 or TRBV6-3 and TRBJ1-2; D not resolved. This CDR3 is 12 amino acids long. Trimming removed 1 base from V and 8 bases from J, with 8 bases in between. Germline V gene sequence: CDR1 MNHEY, CDR2 SVGEGT. CDR3 sequence: CASSYLTNGYTF. The CDR3 DNA sequence: TGTGCCAGCAGTTACTTGACCAACGGCTACACCTTC.

Concerning this clonotype: A read error may account for a junction end that differs from germline. The chain combines TRBV14 with TRBJ2-7; a weak D match, TRBD2 (6 bases). The germline V gene has CDR1 SGHDN and CDR2 FVKESK. This CDR3 comprises 15 residues. CDR3 amino acids: CASRHSGASRYEQYF. The CDR3, as DNA: TGTGCCAGCCGCCATTCGGGAGCGAGTAGGTACGAGCAGTACTTC.

The chain employs TRBV7-8 and TRBJ1-1; D is uncertain. With 5 bases removed from V and 3 bases from J, the gap between germline ends came to 19 bases. The germline V gene has CDR1 SGHVS and CDR2 FQNEAQ. The CDR3 covers 16 residues. The CDR3 reads CASSPVARPTYTEAFF. CDR3 DNA: TGTGCCAGCAGCCCAGTAGCCAGGCCAACCTACACTGAAGCTTTCTTT.

In its sample, this clonotype was seen a few times. The V and J genes are TRBV15 and TRBJ2-1, with 14 bases that match TRBD2. The CDR3 loop spans 16 amino acids. V trimming: 8 bases; J trimming: 5 bases; junction bases outside the gene matches: 8. Per the germline V gene, CDR1 is LNHNV and CDR2 is YYDKDF (reference sequence). CDR3 DNA sequence: TGTGCCACCTCGGGGACTAGCGGGGGCAGCCACAATGAGCAGTTCTTC. It yields the protein CATSGTSGGSHNEQFF.

The sample holds many counts of this clonotype. The V gene is TRBV5-1, the J gene TRBJ1-1; D uncertain. Per germline, CDR1 SGHRS and CDR2 YFSETQ. CDR3 length: 14 amino acids. With 4 bases removed from V and 0 bases from J, the gap between germline ends came to 10 bases. This CDR3 is CASSPAAMNTEAFF. The CDR3 coding sequence is TGCGCCAGCAGCCCGGCAGCCATGAACACTGAAGCTTTCTTT. Looking up the rest from reference TRBV5-1 and TRBJ1-1 gives the full variable domain: KAGVTQTPRYLIKTRGQQVTLSCSPISGHRSVSWYQQTPGQGLQFLFEYFSETQRNKGNFPGRFSGRQFSNSRSEMNVSTLELGDSALYLCASSPAAMNTEAFFGQGTRLTVV.

There are a few counts of this clonotype. CDR3 sequence: CAIMRSRGDFEQYF. The CDR3 DNA is TGTGCCATTATGAGGTCCAGGGGAGATTTCGAGCAGTACTTC. The chain has TRBV7-9 and TRBJ2-7; a weak D match, TRBD1 (6 bases). The CDR3 is 14 amino acids. Trimming removed 10 bases from V and 6 bases from J, with 22 bases in between. Germline assignment: CDR1 SEHNR and CDR2 FQNEAQ (reference sequence).

The chain has TRBV25-1 and TRBJ1-5; 8 nucleotides align to TRBD1. Germline V gene sequence: CDR1 MGHDK, CDR2 SYGVNS. The CDR3 runs 14 residues. Trimming removed 3 bases from V and 5 bases from J; junction bases left unmatched: 3. The CDR3 DNA is TGTGCCAGCAGTGATGGACAGGGAGATCAGCCCCAGCATTTT. This encodes CASSDGQGDQPQHF.